The rows below give T cell receptor beta chains drawn from one sample of a study of ipilimumab plus nivolumab after autologous stem cell transplantation. Sequencing was performed with immunoSEQ multiplex PCR; in TCRdb, only in-frame clones are kept and a portion is missing. The repertoire has 20,000 to 25,000 clones, just under 75% of them found once; the top ten carry over 20%. The sample consisted of PBMCs, taken in a trial of ipilimumab plus nivolumab as post-transplant consolidation. Every receptor here comes from a male donor with diffuse large B-cell lymphoma. The CDR3 runs from the conserved cysteine through the conserved F or W. The D gene is left open where the match is weak. Size tells how often a clone was seen (once, few, many) or the class of an expanded clone, and some rows leave it out.

clone size: NA; J gene: TRBJ2-1; D gene: TRBD1; V gene: TRBV9; CDR3 DNA: TGTGCCAGCAGCGAGGGCAGGACAGGCTACAATGAGCAGTTCTTC; CDR3 protein: CASSEGRTGYNEQFF
clone size: NA; J gene: TRBJ2-5; D gene: TRBD2; V gene: TRBV11-3; CDR3 DNA: TGTGCCAGCAGCTTAGGTGGTAGCGGGAGGGCCTGGGAGACCCAGTACTTC; CDR3 protein: CASSLGGSGRAWETQYF
clone size: NA; J gene: TRBJ2-1; D gene: NA; V gene: TRBV6-1; CDR3 DNA: TGTGCCAGCAGCGCGGACACCTACAATGAGCAGTTCTTC; CDR3 protein: CASSADTYNEQFF
clone size: once; J gene: TRBJ2-1; D gene: TRBD2; V gene: TRBV7-3; CDR3 DNA: TGTGCCAGCGGGACTAGCGGATTACAGTTCTTC; CDR3 protein: CASGTSGLQFF
clone size: once; J gene: TRBJ1-4; D gene: NA; V gene: TRBV5-5; CDR3 DNA: TGTGCCAGCAGCGGAAACAGTGCCACTAATGAAAAACTGTTTTTT; CDR3 protein: CASSGNSATNEKLFF
clone size: once; J gene: TRBJ1-1; D gene: NA; V gene: TRBV5-1; CDR3 DNA: TGCGCCAGCAGCTTGGTTTCAGGGAGCGCTTTCTTT; CDR3 protein: CASSLVSGSAFF
clone size: NA; J gene: TRBJ2-1; D gene: NA; V gene: TRBV7-3; CDR3 DNA: TGTGCCAGCAGTTCTTCCGGGGAGCAGTTCTTC; CDR3 protein: CASSSSGEQFF
clone size: NA; J gene: TRBJ2-1; D gene: NA; V gene: TRBV11-2; CDR3 DNA: TGTGCCAGCAGCGCTCAGCTTCAGGGACCAAACTACAATGAGCAGTTCTTC; CDR3 protein: CASSAQLQGPNYNEQFF
clone size: NA; J gene: TRBJ1-1; D gene: NA; V gene: TRBV2; CDR3 DNA: TGTGCCGGCCAGGCAGTAAGCATGGGAGCTTTCTTT; CDR3 protein: CAGQAVSMGAFF
clone size: NA; J gene: TRBJ1-1; D gene: NA; V gene: TRBV11-2; CDR3 DNA: TGTGCCAGCAGCTGGGGCGTGAACACTGAAGCTTTCTTT; CDR3 protein: CASSWGVNTEAFF
clone size: NA; J gene: TRBJ2-1; D gene: NA; V gene: TRBV29-1; CDR3 DNA: TGCAGCGTTGAGGGGACAACTTACAATGAGCAGTTCTTC; CDR3 protein: CSVEGTTYNEQFF
clone size: few; J gene: TRBJ1-2; D gene: NA; V gene: TRBV6-8; CDR3 DNA: TGTGCCAGCAAAGATCAGGGTCATGGCTACACCTTC; CDR3 protein: CASKDQGHGYTF
clone size: NA; J gene: TRBJ2-5; D gene: TRBD1; V gene: TRBV7-3; CDR3 DNA: TGTGCCAGCAGCCCCCAGGGGGCTGCAACAGAGACCCAGTACTTC; CDR3 protein: CASSPQGAATETQYF
clone size: few; J gene: TRBJ2-1; D gene: TRBD1; V gene: TRBV11-2; CDR3 DNA: TGTGCCAGCAGCGGGGACAGGGACCATGAGCAGTTCTTC; CDR3 protein: CASSGDRDHEQFF
clone size: NA; J gene: TRBJ1-2; D gene: NA; V gene: TRBV6-1; CDR3 DNA: TGTGCCAGCAGTGAAAAGGGCTACACCTTC; CDR3 protein: CASSEKGYTF
clone size: NA; J gene: TRBJ2-2; D gene: NA; V gene: TRBV5-1; CDR3 DNA: TGCGCCAGCAGCTACGACACTAGGGGGGTAAACACCGGGGAGCTGTTTTTT; CDR3 protein: CASSYDTRGVNTGELFF
clone size: NA; J gene: TRBJ1-2; D gene: NA; V gene: TRBV11-3; CDR3 DNA: TGTGCCAGCAGCTTTCAGGGACGTGGCTACACCTTC; CDR3 protein: CASSFQGRGYTF
clone size: NA; J gene: TRBJ2-7; D gene: NA; V gene: TRBV7-2; CDR3 DNA: TGTGCCAGCAGCCCCGAAATCGCGGGGTTGGGAGAGCAGTACTTC; CDR3 protein: CASSPEIAGLGEQYF
clone size: NA; J gene: TRBJ1-5; D gene: NA; V gene: TRBV19; CDR3 DNA: TGTGCCAGTAGTATCCCGGACAGACCCCAGCATTTT; CDR3 protein: CASSIPDRPQHF
clone size: NA; J gene: TRBJ2-3; D gene: NA; V gene: TRBV7-9; CDR3 DNA: TGTGCCAGCAGCTTCGAGGGCCCGGCAGATACGCAGTATTTT; CDR3 protein: CASSFEGPADTQYF
clone size: NA; J gene: TRBJ1-4; D gene: NA; V gene: TRBV5-1; CDR3 DNA: TGCGCCAGCAGCGTTGGACGGCGGGGTAATGAAAAACTGTTTTTT; CDR3 protein: CASSVGRRGNEKLFF
clone size: NA; J gene: TRBJ2-1; D gene: NA; V gene: TRBV20-1; CDR3 DNA: TGCAGTGCTAGAGATGGGAGTGAGCAGTTCTTC; CDR3 protein: CSARDGSEQFF
clone size: NA; J gene: TRBJ2-7; D gene: NA; V gene: TRBV9; CDR3 DNA: TGTGCCAGCAGCGTAGGTCCGGGGACGGCTTACGAGCAGTACTTC; CDR3 protein: CASSVGPGTAYEQYF
clone size: once; J gene: TRBJ1-2; D gene: NA; V gene: TRBV6-5; CDR3 DNA: TGTGCCAGCAGGGAGAGCTGGGGGGCTGGCTACACCTTC; CDR3 protein: CASRESWGAGYTF